This is a list of T cell receptor beta chains from one sample in a study of identical twins. From the 5' RACE reads, TCRdb called clonotypes with MiXCR, one entry per CDR3 protein. The data show 350,000 to 500,000 distinct CDR3 sequences, under 20% seen once. Sequenced sample: naive T cells sorted from blood. These receptors came from a man aged 50-60 years in good health. Both conserved end residues are part of each CDR3. The order of the fields is J gene, V gene, D gene, clone size, CDR3 DNA, CDR3 protein. A D gene is named only where the DNA matches it firmly. Clone size is given for some rows only: seen once, a few or many times, or a class if the clone is expanded.

>TRBJ2-3|TRBV7-8|-|few
TGTGCCAGCAGCCCCCACAGGGACTTCCTCACAGATACGCAGTATTTT
CASSPHRDFLTDTQYF
>TRBJ2-7|TRBV28|TRBD1|-
TGTGCCAGCACCGGATCCGGGACAGGGGTCTACGAGCAGTACTTC
CASTGSGTGVYEQYF
>TRBJ2-2|TRBV12-3/TRBV12-4|-|-
TGTGCCACCCAGAGGGCCGCCGGGGAGCTGTTTTTT
CATQRAAGELFF
>TRBJ2-1|TRBV20-1|TRBD2|once
TGCAGTGCTAGACCACTAGCGGAGGCCTACAATGAGCAGTTCTTC
CSARPLAEAYNEQFF
>TRBJ1-1|TRBV28|-|-
TGTGCCAGCAGTTTACCGGAGGAAGGGGCTTTCTTT
CASSLPEEGAFF
>TRBJ2-3|TRBV9|-|few
TGTGCCAGCAGCGTAGATCTAGGCACAGATACGCAGTATTTT
CASSVDLGTDTQYF
>TRBJ2-5|TRBV7-3|-|-
TGTGCCAGCAGCTTACTGGGCGGGAAAGAGACCCAGTACTTC
CASSLLGGKETQYF
>TRBJ2-1|TRBV18|TRBD2|few
TGTGCCAGCTCACGGCTAGCGGGAGATAATGAGCAGTTCTTC
CASSRLAGDNEQFF
>TRBJ2-4|TRBV27|TRBD1|few
TGTGCCAGCAGCCAATACAGGGGTGACATTCAGTACTTC
CASSQYRGDIQYF
>TRBJ2-1|TRBV7-9|TRBD1|many
TGTGCCAGCAGCTTACCGGGACAGGGTTACAATGAGCAGTTCTTC
CASSLPGQGYNEQFF
>TRBJ1-5|TRBV6-1|TRBD1|-
TGTGCCAGCGGGACAGGGATTGAATGGCCCCAGCATTTT
CASGTGIEWPQHF
>TRBJ2-2|TRBV5-6|-|-
TGTGCCAGCACCTTGATCGGTTTCACCGGGGAGCTGTTTTTT
CASTLIGFTGELFF
>TRBJ1-1|TRBV7-9|-|-
TGTGCCAGCCGTCTCCCGGTTCGAACTGAAGCTTTCTTT
CASRLPVRTEAFF
>TRBJ2-1|TRBV27|-|-
TGTGCCAGCAGTTTATCGTCAGGGGCGTTGAACAATGAGCAGTTCTTC
CASSLSSGALNNEQFF
>TRBJ2-3|TRBV5-5|-|few
TGTGCCAGCAGCTTGTGGGGCAGGGGTACAGATACGCAGTATTTT
CASSLWGRGTDTQYF